The present entry profiles one T cell receptor (beta chain) with its context. This record belongs to a study of shared clonotypes between healthy human individuals. Trimming stripped 1 base from V and 6 bases from J, with 7 bases between. Germline-derived CDR1 and CDR2 are SGHTA and FQGNSA. This CDR3 comprises 13 residues. Repertoires were generated with immunoSEQ multiplex PCR, while TCRdb's copy carries only in-frame clones and drops some. The repertoire includes 1,500,000 or so clones, roughly 96% of them detected once, and more than 0.9% sits in the top ten. Sequenced input: naive CD4+ T cells sorted from blood. Subset defined: CD45RA+ positively selected. This receptor was identified in a man aged 30-40 years in good health. The chain carries TRBV7-2 and TRBJ1-5; possible D gene TRBD1, 5 bases. The CDR3 nucleotides read TGTGCCAGCAGCTTAGGAGGGGTTCAGCCCCAGCATTTT. It codes for CASSLGGVQPQHF.